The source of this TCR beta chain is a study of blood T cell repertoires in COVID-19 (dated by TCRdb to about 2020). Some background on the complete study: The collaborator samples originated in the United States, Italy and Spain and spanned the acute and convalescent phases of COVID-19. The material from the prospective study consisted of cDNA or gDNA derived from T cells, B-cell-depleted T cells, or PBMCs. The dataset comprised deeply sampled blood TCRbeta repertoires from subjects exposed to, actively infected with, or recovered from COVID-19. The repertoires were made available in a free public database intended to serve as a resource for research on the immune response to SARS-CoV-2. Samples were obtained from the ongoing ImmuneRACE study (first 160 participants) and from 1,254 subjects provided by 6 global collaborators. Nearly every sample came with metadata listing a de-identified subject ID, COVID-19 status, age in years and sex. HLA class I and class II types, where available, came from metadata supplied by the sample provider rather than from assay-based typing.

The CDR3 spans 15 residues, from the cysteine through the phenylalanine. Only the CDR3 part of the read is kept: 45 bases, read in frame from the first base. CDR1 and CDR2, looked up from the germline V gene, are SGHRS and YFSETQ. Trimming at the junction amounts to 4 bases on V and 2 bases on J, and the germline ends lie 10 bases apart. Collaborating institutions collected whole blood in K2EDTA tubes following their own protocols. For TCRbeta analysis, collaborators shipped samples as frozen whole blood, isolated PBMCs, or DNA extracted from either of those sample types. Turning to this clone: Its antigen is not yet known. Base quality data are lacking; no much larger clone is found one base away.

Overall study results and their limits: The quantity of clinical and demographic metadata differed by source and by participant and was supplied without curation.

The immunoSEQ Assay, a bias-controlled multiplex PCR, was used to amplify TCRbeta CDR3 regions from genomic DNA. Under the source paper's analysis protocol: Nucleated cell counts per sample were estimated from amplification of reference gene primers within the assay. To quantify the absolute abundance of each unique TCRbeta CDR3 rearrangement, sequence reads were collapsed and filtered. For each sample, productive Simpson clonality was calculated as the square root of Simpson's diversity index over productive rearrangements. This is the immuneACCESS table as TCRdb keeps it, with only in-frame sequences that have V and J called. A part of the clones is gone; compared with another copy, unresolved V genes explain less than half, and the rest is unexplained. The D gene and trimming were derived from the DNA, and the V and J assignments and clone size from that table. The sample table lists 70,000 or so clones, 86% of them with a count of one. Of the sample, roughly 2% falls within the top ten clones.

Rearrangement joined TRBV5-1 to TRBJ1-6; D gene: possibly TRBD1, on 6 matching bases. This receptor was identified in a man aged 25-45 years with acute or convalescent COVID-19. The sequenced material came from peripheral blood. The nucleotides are TGCGCCAGCAGCCCCGACAGGACCTATAATTCACCCCTCCACTTT. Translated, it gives CASSPDRTYNSPLHF.